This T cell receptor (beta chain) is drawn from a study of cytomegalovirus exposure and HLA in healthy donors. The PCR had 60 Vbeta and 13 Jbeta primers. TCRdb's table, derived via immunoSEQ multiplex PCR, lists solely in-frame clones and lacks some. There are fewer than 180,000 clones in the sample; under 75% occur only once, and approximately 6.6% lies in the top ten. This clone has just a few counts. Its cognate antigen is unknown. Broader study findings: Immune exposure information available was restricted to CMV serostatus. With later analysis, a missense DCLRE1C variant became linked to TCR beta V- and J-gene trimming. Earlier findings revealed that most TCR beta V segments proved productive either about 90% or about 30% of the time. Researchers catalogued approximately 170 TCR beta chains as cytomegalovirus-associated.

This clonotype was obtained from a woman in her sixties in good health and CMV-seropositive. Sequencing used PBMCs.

CDR3 in amino acids: CASSLVGGGGSNYGYTF. As DNA, the CDR3 is TGTGCCAGCAGCTTAGTAGGGGGCGGAGGTTCTAACTATGGCTACACCTTC. The chain links TRBV7-2 to TRBJ1-2, with 7 nucleotides matching TRBD1. Germline assignment: CDR1 SGHTA and CDR2 FQGNSA. Germline trimming cut 1 base from V and 0 bases from J; bases unmatched to any gene: 8. The CDR3 has 17 residues.